The T cell receptor beta chain under discussion was sequenced for a study of control samples from healthy donors and cancer patients. The assay was immunoSEQ multiplex PCR, and TCRdb's table has in-frame clones only and misses some. The sample contains 100,000 to 120,000 clones, approximately 90% of which appear only once. V gave up 5 bases and J gave up 3 bases, with 13 bases separating them. Germline CDR1 SGHVS, CDR2 FQNEAQ. The CDR3 loop spans 14 amino acids. The rearrangement links TRBV7-8 to TRBJ1-2, with no clear D. The sequence was obtained from a woman aged 60-75 years with lung cancer. The sample consisted of PBMCs. The CDR3 region is CASSRVWTDYGYTF. The CDR3 coding sequence is TGTGCCAGCAGCCGAGTTTGGACGGACTATGGCTACACCTTC.